These 26 T cell receptor beta chains were all obtained from the same sample, sequenced in a study of identical twins. TCRdb re-derived calls from the 5' RACE reads in MiXCR, one entry per CDR3 protein. The repertoire has 700,000 or so distinct CDR3 sequences, around 8.6% of them found once; the top ten carry 0.8% to 1%. These data were also filed under a second study, of yellow fever vaccine responses in identical twins.

The sequencing input was PBMCs. These TCRs come from a woman under 30 in good health.

This chain links TRBV4-3 with TRBJ2-1; tentatively, D is TRBD2 (5 bases). The germline V and J ends were trimmed by 0 bases and 7 bases, with 22 bases remaining between them. CDR1 LGHNA and CDR2 YSLEER come from the germline V gene. The CDR3 has 18 residues. The CDR3 coding sequence is TGCGCCAGCAGCCAAGATTCCCCCACCGGGCCGGGGTCAAATGAGCAGTTCTTC. As protein: CASSQDSPTGPGSNEQFF.

This clonotype was seen ten or more times. The chain carries TRBV5-1 and TRBJ2-4; 8 positions agree with TRBD1. Germline-derived CDR1 and CDR2 are SGHRS and YFSETQ. The trim removed 0 bases at V and 0 bases at J, leaving 2 bases unmatched. This CDR3 is 16 amino acids long. In nucleotides, the CDR3 is TGCGCCAGCAGCTTGGTGACAGGGGTAGCCAAAAACATTCAGTACTTC. Amino acids: CASSLVTGVAKNIQYF.

Only a few counts were recorded for this clonotype. CDR3 coding DNA: TGTGCCAGCAGTTACCCGGATAGCGGGAGGGCCGCCGGGGAGCTGTTTTTT. Amino acids: CASSYPDSGRAAGELFF. This chain connects TRBV6-5 to TRBJ2-2; 11 nucleotides agree with TRBD2. This CDR3 has 17 residues. Germline V gives CDR1 MNHEY, CDR2 SVGAGI. Trimming took 2 bases from V and 6 from J; bases not matched to a gene: 8.

V and J are TRBV20-1 and TRBJ2-1; D perhaps matches TRBD1 (5 bases). The CDR3 is 14 amino acids. CDR1 and CDR2 (germline): DFQATT, SNEGSKA (reference sequence). The germline V and J ends were trimmed by 5 bases and 4 bases, with 15 bases remaining between them. CDR3 residues: CSAPQGGPYNEQFF. The CDR3 coding sequence is TGCAGTGCTCCCCAGGGTGGGCCGTACAATGAGCAGTTCTTC.

The rearrangement uses TRBV27 and TRBJ2-7; D perhaps matches TRBD1 (6 bases). This CDR3 comprises 13 residues. Trimming removed 10 bases from V and 3 bases from J, with 16 bases in between. Per the germline V gene, CDR1 is MNHEY and CDR2 is SMNVEV (reference sequence). CDR3 nucleotides: TGTGCCATCGGTACAGGGAACTTCTACGAGCAGTACTTC. It yields the protein CAIGTGNFYEQYF.

This clonotype was picked up a small number of times. This chain uses TRBV20-1 with TRBJ2-1; 12 bases are a match to TRBD2. The V segment lost 0 bases and the J segment 3 bases; nucleotides outside the gene matches: 6. Germline V gene data show CDR1 as DFQATT and CDR2 as SNEGSKA (reference sequence). CDR3 length: 17 residues. The CDR3 nucleotides are TGCAGTGCTAGAGATCAACTAGCGGGAGGCGTCTACAATGAGCAGTTCTTC. This sequence encodes CSARDQLAGGVYNEQFF.

The chain employs TRBV4-3 and TRBJ1-2; 7 bases match TRBD1. The CDR3 loop spans 15 amino acids. Germline CDR1 is LGHNA and CDR2 is YSLEER. V was pared by 2 bases and J by 0 bases, with 3 bases of the junction left unmatched. Here the CDR3 reads CASSQRTGSNYGYTF. The DNA for the CDR3 is TGCGCCAGCAGCCAACGGACAGGATCTAACTATGGCTACACCTTC.

The rearrangement links TRBV5-1 to TRBJ2-1, with TRBD2 matching over 9 bases. Germline lookup yields CDR1 SGHRS and CDR2 YFSETQ. The CDR3 has 15 residues. Trimming at V came to 0 bases and at J to 7 bases, leaving 5 bases not matched to a gene. The CDR3 region has the DNA TGCGCCAGCAGCTTGGAGGGCGGGGGGGCGAATGAGCAGTTCTTC. Amino acids: CASSLEGGGANEQFF.

This clonotype was observed many times. The V call is TRBV7-2, the J call TRBJ2-7; TRBD2 aligns across 10 bases. Germline V CDR1 and CDR2: SGHTA, FQGNSA. The CDR3 extends over 17 amino acids. Trimming took 1 base from V and 0 from J; bases not matched to a gene: 6. CDR3 sequence (DNA): TGTGCCAGCAGCTTAGTGGGACTAGCGACAAGCTCCTACGAGCAGTACTTC. Translated: CASSLVGLATSSYEQYF.

In DNA form, the CDR3 reads TGCAGTGCTAGAGATTTTAGGACCCACACTGAAGCTTTCTTT. This gives the protein CSARDFRTHTEAFF. J is TRBJ1-1 and V is TRBV20-1; D remains unclear. Per germline, CDR1 DFQATT and CDR2 SNEGSKA (reference sequence). CDR3 length: 14 amino acids. The V end lost 0 bases, the J end lost 3 bases, and 11 bases lay between the germline ends.

V and J are TRBV7-2 and TRBJ2-3, with TRBD2 as a possible D gene (6 bases). The V gene's germline CDR1 is SGHTA and CDR2 FQGNSA. The CDR3 length is 14 residues. Between the trimmed V and J ends, which lost 1 base and 5 bases, there was a span of 10 bases. The CDR3 DNA reads as TGTGCCAGCAGCTTAGACGGCGGGGTAGATACGCAGTATTTT. Its translation is CASSLDGGVDTQYF.

This clonotype was seen a few times. The V gene is TRBV2, the J gene TRBJ2-2; 8 bases agree with TRBD2. This CDR3 has 16 residues. The ends lost 3 bases at V and 0 bases at J; junction bases unmatched: 3. Germline-derived CDR1 and CDR2 are SNHLY and FYNNEI. The CDR3 DNA reads TGTGCCAGCAGTGACCTTAGCGGGGCGAACACCGGGGAGCTGTTTTTT. The encoded protein is CASSDLSGANTGELFF.

This clonotype was seen many times. The chain carries TRBV28 and TRBJ2-1; no firm D call. The CDR3 totals 14 residues. Per the germline V gene, CDR1 is MDHEN and CDR2 is SYDVKM. Trimming cost V 5 bases and J 3 bases, with 11 bases left between them. CDR3 region: CASSPIRIYNEQFF. CDR3 in DNA: TGTGCCAGCAGTCCTATACGAATCTACAATGAGCAGTTCTTC. Full variable domain (missing parts from reference TRBV28 and TRBJ2-1): DVKVTQSSRYLVKRTGEKVFLECVQDMDHENMFWYRQDPGLGLRLIYFSYDVKMKEKGDIPEGYSVSREKKERFSLILESASTNQTSMYLCASSPIRIYNEQFFGPGTRLTVL.

Concerning this clonotype itself: A junction end diverges from the germline sequence, so it may reflect a read error. The V gene is TRBV4-1, the J gene TRBJ1-3; D gene ambiguous. Per germline, CDR1 MGHRA and CDR2 YSYEKL. This CDR3 is 15 amino acids long. CDR3: CASSQPLGSGNTIHF. CDR3 bases: TGCGCCAGCAGCCAACCTTTGGGTTCTGGAAACACCATACATTTT.

The V and J genes are TRBV27 and TRBJ2-7; no clear D gene. Germline CDR1 reads MNHEY; CDR2 reads SMNVEV (reference sequence). With 3 bases removed from V and 7 bases from J, the gap between germline ends came to 13 bases. The CDR3 loop spans 13 amino acids. Here the CDR3 reads CASSLMFGSEQYF. The DNA of the CDR3 is TGTGCCAGCAGTTTGATGTTTGGGTCAGAGCAGTACTTC.

The sample holds a few counts of this clonotype. This chain uses TRBV27 with TRBJ2-1; 11 bases are a match to TRBD1. V lost 5 bases and J lost 7; bases outside the gene matches: 10. Looked up from germline, CDR1 is MNHEY and CDR2 is SMNVEV (reference sequence). There are 16 residues in the CDR3. In DNA form, the CDR3 reads TGTGCCAGCAGTATCGACGGACAGGGGGCGGGGAATGAGCAGTTCTTC. It is translated as CASSIDGQGAGNEQFF.

This chain links TRBV27 with TRBJ2-2; 10 bases align to TRBD2. Germline V gene data show CDR1 as MNHEY and CDR2 as SMNVEV (reference sequence). The length of the CDR3 is 14 residues. The J segment lost 7 bases and the V segment lost 8 bases, leaving 7 bases of the junction unmatched. DNA for the CDR3: TGTGCCAGCTCAGCGGGAGGGCCGGTCGGGGAGCTGTTTTTT. Amino acid sequence: CASSAGGPVGELFF.

The chain recombines TRBV7-9 with TRBJ2-1; weak D call: TRBD2 (6 bases). Germline CDR1 SEHNR, CDR2 FQNEAQ (reference sequence). The CDR3 consists of 12 residues. Trimming pared 5 bases from V and 12 bases from J, leaving 14 bases between. The CDR3 DNA is TGTGCCAGCAGCACGGGAGAGGGACGGCAGTTCTTC. Translating it yields CASSTGEGRQFF.

This clonotype was seen only a few times. This chain joins TRBV29-1 and TRBJ2-7; D may be TRBD2 (5 bases). The V end lost 4 bases, the J end lost 1 base, and 14 bases lay between the germline ends. The CDR3 has 14 residues. Germline CDR1 reads SQVTM; CDR2 reads ANQGSEA. CDR3: CSVGRGFGSYEQYF. The CDR3 nucleotides are TGCAGCGTTGGACGAGGGTTCGGTTCCTACGAGCAGTACTTC.

The table lists this clonotype with many counts. This chain links TRBV10-3 with TRBJ2-5, with a weak D call TRBD2 (5 bases). Germline V gene sequence: CDR1 ENHRY, CDR2 SYGVKD. This CDR3 is built from 13 residues. Deletions cut 4 bases from V and 3 bases from J, with 9 bases between. CDR3 in amino acids: CAISGTPEETQYF. Written as DNA, the CDR3 is TGTGCCATCAGTGGGACTCCGGAAGAGACCCAGTACTTC.

The CDR3 reads CASSLWSGNPKYF. For the CDR3, the DNA is TGTGCCAGCAGCTTATGGAGCGGCAATCCCAAGTACTTC. The chain is built from TRBV7-2 and TRBJ2-5; D might be TRBD2 (5 bases). The V gene lost 2 bases and the J gene lost 12 bases, with 16 bases spanning the gap. CDR3 length equals 13 residues. Germline CDR1 is SGHTA and CDR2 is FQGNSA.

This clonotype was seen a few times. V usage is TRBV6-2 or TRBV6-3 and J usage is TRBJ2-7, with a weak D call TRBD1 (5 bases). CDR1 is MNHEY and CDR2 is SVGEGT in the germline V gene. CDR3 length equals 15 residues. Trimming removed 6 bases from V and 7 bases from J, with 22 bases in between. CDR3 loop: CASREAPGLFWEQYF. The CDR3 DNA reads TGTGCCAGCAGAGAGGCGCCAGGGCTCTTCTGGGAGCAGTACTTC.

This clonotype was seen only a few times. V usage is TRBV20-1 and J usage is TRBJ2-1; 13 positions agree with TRBD2. The CDR3 spans 19 residues. Germline V gene data show CDR1 as DFQATT and CDR2 as SNEGSKA (reference sequence). Trimming cost V 0 bases and J 3 bases; bases outside gene matches: 11. The CDR3 loop reads CSARDKVLAGGPRYNEQFF. Here the CDR3 DNA reads TGCAGTGCTAGAGATAAGGTACTAGCGGGAGGGCCGCGCTACAATGAGCAGTTCTTC.

As concerns this clonotype: Germline is not matched at one junction end, which may reflect a read error. The DNA of the CDR3 is TGTGCCAGCACCCAAGCCAGAGTCGGACGTGGGATAGAGACCCAGTACTTC. The encoded protein is CASTQARVGRGIETQYF. The genes are TRBV3-1 and TRBJ2-5; D not resolved. CDR3 size: 17 residues. Looked up from germline, CDR1 is LGHDT and CDR2 is YNNKEL (reference sequence).

The genes are TRBV4-3 and TRBJ1-6, with 7 bases fitting TRBD1. The CDR3 runs 15 residues. V was clipped by 1 base and J by 10 bases; unmatched bases: 7. The germline CDR1 and CDR2 sequences are LGHNA and YSLEER. CDR3 sequence reads: CASSQGTGKSSPLHF. CDR3 sequence (DNA): TGCGCCAGCAGCCAAGGGACAGGCAAAAGCTCACCCCTCCACTTT.

There are a few counts of this clonotype. DNA of the CDR3: TGTGCCAGCAGCCCCCGACAGGGGGCGGAAGTCGGCGGGGAGCTGTTTTTT. It codes for CASSPRQGAEVGGELFF. The gene calls are TRBV9 and TRBJ2-2, with 10 bases lining up with TRBD1. The germline V gene has CDR1 SGDLS and CDR2 YYNGEE. V trimming: 4 bases; J trimming: 7 bases; junction bases outside the gene matches: 13. The CDR3 is 17 amino acids.